These 13 T cell receptor beta chains share one sample of origin, sequenced in a study of T cell repertoires in cytomegalovirus infection. Using its own MiXCR run on the reads, TCRdb lists one record per CDR3 protein. Here the sample spans approximately 200,000 distinct CDR3 sequences, over 25% being singletons. The specimen sequenced was PBMCs. All receptors derive from a human donor in good health (CMV status not recorded). Some clones in this sample may be carry-over from other donors' samples.

The rearrangement links TRBV28 to TRBJ2-4, with a tentative D call TRBD1 (6 bases). From germline, CDR1 is MDHEN and CDR2 SYDVKM. The length of the CDR3 is 14 residues. V was shortened by 5 bases and J by 7 bases, with 15 bases between the two germline ends. CDR3 amino acids: CASSPWTDRNIQYF. The CDR3 nucleotides read TGTGCCAGCAGTCCCTGGACAGATCGGAACATTCAGTACTTC.

The chain links TRBV11-2 to TRBJ1-4; D not resolved. Germline V lookup: CDR1 SGHAT, CDR2 FQNNGV. The CDR3 contains 13 residues. V shed 1 base and J shed 10 bases, with 10 bases lying between them. CDR3 sequence: CASSLAASGKLFF. The DNA for the CDR3 is TGTGCCAGCAGCTTAGCTGCCTCGGGAAAACTGTTTTTT.

This clonotype was recorded a few times. The V and J genes are TRBV6-2 or TRBV6-3 and TRBJ1-5; TRBD1 might be the D (5 bases). The V gene's germline CDR1 is MNHEY and CDR2 SVGEGT. V dropped 10 bases and J dropped 1 base, with 17 bases sitting between them. CDR3 length: 15 residues. This CDR3 is CATGDWTRSNQPQHF. CDR3 nucleotides: TGTGCCACTGGGGACTGGACGAGGAGCAATCAGCCCCAGCATTTT.

This clonotype turned up a few times. The genes are TRBV7-9 and TRBJ2-1; 8 positions agree with TRBD2. With V trimmed by 5 bases and J by 8 bases, 14 bases remained unmatched. Germline V CDR1 and CDR2: SEHNR, FQNEAQ (reference sequence). The CDR3 loop spans 16 amino acids. The CDR3 nucleotides read TGTGCCAGCAGCCCTCGCTTAGCGGGGTCTGAGTATGAGCAGTTCTTC. It translates to CASSPRLAGSEYEQFF.

The chain has TRBV4-3 and TRBJ1-1, with TRBD1 matching over 10 bases. Germline loops: CDR1 LGHNA, CDR2 YSLEER. The CDR3 has 15 amino acids. J was trimmed by 1 base and V by 5 bases; bases with no gene match: 4. The CDR3 sequence is CASSVRDRGNTEAFF. Written as DNA, the CDR3 is TGCGCCAGCAGCGTACGGGACAGGGGGAACACTGAAGCTTTCTTT.

The chain has TRBV20-1 and TRBJ2-2; 8 bases align to TRBD2. Germline CDR1 reads DFQATT; CDR2 reads SNEGSKA (reference sequence). CDR3 length: 16 amino acids. V gave up 3 bases and J gave up 1 base; unmatched junction bases: 7. The CDR3 DNA reads TGCAGTGCTAGTCCTGCGGGGGGCCTGAACACCGGGGAGCTGTTTTTT. Translated: CSASPAGGLNTGELFF.

The genes are TRBV6-1 and TRBJ1-2, with a weak D call TRBD1 (6 bases). The CDR3 spans 14 residues. The germline V gene encodes CDR1 MNHNS and CDR2 SASEGT. V lost 6 bases and J lost 4, with 15 bases in between. The CDR3 DNA follows: TGTGCCAGCAGAGGACAGTCGATCCTCTATGGCTACACCTTC. Its protein product is CASRGQSILYGYTF.

The rearrangement links TRBV29-1 to TRBJ1-5; no definite D call. Trimming left V 6 bases short and J 4 bases short, with 16 bases between. The CDR3 has 14 amino acids. CDR1 and CDR2 from the germline V gene are SQVTM and ANQGSEA. CDR3 DNA sequence: TGCAGCGTCGCCTGGGGAAGTCCGAATCAGCCCCAGCATTTT. Translation: CSVAWGSPNQPQHF.

The chain has TRBV4-1 and TRBJ1-1; 11 bases align to TRBD1. Germline loops: CDR1 MGHRA, CDR2 YSYEKL. The CDR3 is 17 residues long. V trimming: 0 bases; J trimming: 4 bases; junction bases outside the gene matches: 7. CDR3 sequence: CASSQEGTGGPFTEAFF. The CDR3 region has the DNA TGCGCCAGCAGCCAAGAAGGGACAGGGGGTCCTTTCACTGAAGCTTTCTTT.

V usage is TRBV12-3 or TRBV12-4 and J usage is TRBJ2-2; the match to TRBD2 covers 7 bases. The CDR3 runs to 17 residues. Trimming took 6 bases from V and 6 from J; bases not matched to a gene: 16. The CDR3 loop reads CASRSLTSVGSPGELFF. As DNA, the CDR3 is TGTGCCAGCAGATCCCTAACTAGCGTAGGGTCTCCCGGGGAGCTGTTTTTT.

The J gene is TRBJ1-1, the V gene TRBV4-1; 8 bases fit TRBD1. Germline V gene lookup returns CDR1 MGHRA and CDR2 YSYEKL. The CDR3 totals 15 residues. V lost 0 bases, J lost 3 bases, and 3 bases stayed unmatched. Here the CDR3 reads CASSQDHRGYTEAFF. The DNA for the CDR3 is TGCGCCAGCAGCCAAGACCACAGGGGGTACACTGAAGCTTTCTTT.

This clonotype was counted between two and nine times. CDR3 bases: TGCAGTGCTAGTCTGGGACAGGGATTCGGTGAGCAGTTCTTC. Translation: CSASLGQGFGEQFF. The J gene is TRBJ2-1, the V gene TRBV20-1; the match to TRBD1 covers 9 bases. V was clipped by 3 bases and J by 9 bases; unmatched bases: 9. This CDR3 is 14 amino acids long. Germline lookup yields CDR1 DFQATT and CDR2 SNEGSKA (reference sequence).

This clonotype was seen at least ten times. The CDR3 nucleotides are TGTGCCAGCAGCTCCGGGACTAGCGGATACGAGCAGTACTTC. Its translation: CASSSGTSGYEQYF. The chain is built from TRBV7-2 and TRBJ2-7; 11 positions match TRBD2. This CDR3 comprises 14 residues. Germline V lookup: CDR1 SGHTA, CDR2 FQGNSA. After removal of 4 bases from V and 4 bases from J, the junction contained 3 bases not matched to a gene.